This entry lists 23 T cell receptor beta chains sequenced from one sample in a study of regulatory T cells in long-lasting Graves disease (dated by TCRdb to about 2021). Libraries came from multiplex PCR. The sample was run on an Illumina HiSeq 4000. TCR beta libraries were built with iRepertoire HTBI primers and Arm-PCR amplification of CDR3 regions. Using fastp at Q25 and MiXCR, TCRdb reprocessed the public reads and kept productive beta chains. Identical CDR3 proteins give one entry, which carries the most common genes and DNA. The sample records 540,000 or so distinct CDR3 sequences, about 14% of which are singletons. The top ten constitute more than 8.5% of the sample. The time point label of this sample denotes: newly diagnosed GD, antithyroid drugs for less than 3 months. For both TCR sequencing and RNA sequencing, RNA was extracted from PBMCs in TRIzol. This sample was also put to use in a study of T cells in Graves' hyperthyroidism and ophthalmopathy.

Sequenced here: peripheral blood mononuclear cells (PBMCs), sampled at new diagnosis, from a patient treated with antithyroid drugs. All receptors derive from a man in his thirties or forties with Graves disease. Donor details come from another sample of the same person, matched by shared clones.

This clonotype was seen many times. CDR3 sequence: CASTVASPNEAFF. CDR3 bases: TGTGCCAGCACCGTGGCGAGCCCGAACGAAGCTTTCTTT. V is TRBV25-1 and J is TRBJ1-1; D uncertain. The CDR3 contains 13 residues. The germline CDR1 and CDR2 sequences are MGHDK and SYGVNS. Trimming shortened V by 7 bases and J by 8 bases, and 17 bases separated the two germline ends. Together with reference TRBV25-1 and TRBJ1-1, the CDR3 gives the full variable domain: EADIYQTPRYLVIGTGKKITLECSQTMGHDKMYWYQQDPGMELHLIHYSYGVNSTEKGDLSSESTVSRIRTEHFPLTLESARPSHTSQYLCASTVASPNEAFFGQGTRLTVV.

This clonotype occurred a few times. This CDR3 is CASSPPGQYSNQPQHF. The CDR3 nucleotides read TGTGCCAGCTCACCCCCGGGACAGTATAGCAATCAGCCCCAGCATTTT. This chain uses TRBV18 with TRBJ1-5; 7 bases agree with TRBD1. The CDR3 totals 16 residues. Germline CDR1 and CDR2: KGHSH and LQKENI. V gave up 3 bases and J gave up 0 bases; unmatched junction bases: 5. The full variable domain, completed using reference TRBV18 and TRBJ1-5, is NAGVMQNPRHLVRRRGQEARLRCSPMKGHSHVYWYRQLPEEGLKFMVYLQKENIIDESGMPKERFSAEFPKEGPSILRIQQVVRGDSAAYFCASSPPGQYSNQPQHFGDGTRLSIL.

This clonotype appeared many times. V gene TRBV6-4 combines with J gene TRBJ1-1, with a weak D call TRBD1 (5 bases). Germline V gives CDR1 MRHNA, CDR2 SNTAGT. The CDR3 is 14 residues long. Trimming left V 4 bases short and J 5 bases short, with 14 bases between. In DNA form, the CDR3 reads TGTGCCAGCAGTGCGGGACTCCTGGGGACTGAAGCTTTCTTT. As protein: CASSAGLLGTEAFF.

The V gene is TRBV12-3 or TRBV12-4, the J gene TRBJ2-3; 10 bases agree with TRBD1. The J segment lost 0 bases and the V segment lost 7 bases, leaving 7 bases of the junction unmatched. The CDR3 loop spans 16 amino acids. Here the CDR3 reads CASNPGTGASTDTQYF. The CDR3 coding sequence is TGTGCCAGCAATCCCGGGACAGGGGCGAGCACAGATACGCAGTATTTT.

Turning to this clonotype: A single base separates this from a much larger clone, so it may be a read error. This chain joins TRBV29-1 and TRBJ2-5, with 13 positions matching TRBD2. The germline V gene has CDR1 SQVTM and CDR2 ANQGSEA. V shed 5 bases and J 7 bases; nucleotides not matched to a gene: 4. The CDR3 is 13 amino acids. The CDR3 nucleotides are TGCAGCGTTATTCGGACTAGCGGGAGGACCCAGTACTTC. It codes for CSVIRTSGRTQYF.

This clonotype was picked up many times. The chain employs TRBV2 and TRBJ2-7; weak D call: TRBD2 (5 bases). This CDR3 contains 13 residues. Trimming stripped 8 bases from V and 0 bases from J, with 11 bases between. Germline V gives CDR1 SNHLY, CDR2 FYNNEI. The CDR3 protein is CASGRETSYEQYF. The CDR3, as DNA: TGTGCCAGCGGCCGGGAAACCTCCTACGAGCAGTACTTC.

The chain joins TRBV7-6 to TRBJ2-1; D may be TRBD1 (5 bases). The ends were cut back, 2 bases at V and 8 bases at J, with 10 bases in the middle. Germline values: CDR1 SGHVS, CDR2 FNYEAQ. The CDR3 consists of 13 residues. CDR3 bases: TGTGCCAGCAGCTTACTAGACAGCGATGAGCAGTTCTTC. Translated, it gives CASSLLDSDEQFF.

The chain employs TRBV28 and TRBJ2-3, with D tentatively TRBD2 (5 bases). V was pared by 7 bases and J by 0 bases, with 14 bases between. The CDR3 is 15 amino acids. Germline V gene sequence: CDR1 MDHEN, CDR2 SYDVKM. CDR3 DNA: TGTGCCAGCACCCCGGGGAGTTCTAGCACAGATACGCAGTATTTT. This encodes CASTPGSSSTDTQYF. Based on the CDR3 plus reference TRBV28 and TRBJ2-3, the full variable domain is DVKVTQSSRYLVKRTGEKVFLECVQDMDHENMFWYRQDPGLGLRLIYFSYDVKMKEKGDIPEGYSVSREKKERFSLILESASTNQTSMYLCASTPGSSSTDTQYFGPGTRLTVL.

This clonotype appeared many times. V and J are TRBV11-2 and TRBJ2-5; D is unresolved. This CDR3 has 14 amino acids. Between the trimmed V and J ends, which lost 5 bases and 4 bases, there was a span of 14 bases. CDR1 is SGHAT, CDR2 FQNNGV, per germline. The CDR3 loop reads CASSLGRASETQYF. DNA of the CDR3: TGTGCCAGCAGCCTCGGAAGAGCGTCAGAGACCCAGTACTTC. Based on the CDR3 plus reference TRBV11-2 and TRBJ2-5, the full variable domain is EAGVAQSPRYKIIEKRQSVAFWCNPISGHATLYWYQQILGQGPKLLIQFQNNGVVDDSQLPKDRFSAERLKGVDSTLKIQPAKLEDSAVYLCASSLGRASETQYFGPGTRLLVL.

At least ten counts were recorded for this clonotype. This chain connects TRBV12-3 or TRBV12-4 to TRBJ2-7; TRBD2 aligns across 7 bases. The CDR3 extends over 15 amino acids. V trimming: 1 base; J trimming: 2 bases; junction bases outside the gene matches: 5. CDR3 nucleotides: TGTGCCAGCAGTTTAGGCGGGAGAATGGCCTACGAGCAGTACTTC. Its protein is CASSLGGRMAYEQYF.

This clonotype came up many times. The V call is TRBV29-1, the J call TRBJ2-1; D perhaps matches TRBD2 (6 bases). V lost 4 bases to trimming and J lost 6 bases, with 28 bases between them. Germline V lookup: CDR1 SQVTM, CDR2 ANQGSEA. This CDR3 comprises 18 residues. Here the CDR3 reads CSVAGSEGTPQRSNEQFF. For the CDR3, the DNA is TGCAGCGTTGCGGGGTCGGAGGGTACCCCCCAAAGGTCCAATGAGCAGTTCTTC.

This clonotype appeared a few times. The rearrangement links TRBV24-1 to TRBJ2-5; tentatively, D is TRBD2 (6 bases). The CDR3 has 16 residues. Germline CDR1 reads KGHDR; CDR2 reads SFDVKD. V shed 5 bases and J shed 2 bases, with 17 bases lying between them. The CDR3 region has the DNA TGTGCCACCAGTGCTTCGCCGGCGGGGAGGCAAGAGACCCAGTACTTC. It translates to CATSASPAGRQETQYF.

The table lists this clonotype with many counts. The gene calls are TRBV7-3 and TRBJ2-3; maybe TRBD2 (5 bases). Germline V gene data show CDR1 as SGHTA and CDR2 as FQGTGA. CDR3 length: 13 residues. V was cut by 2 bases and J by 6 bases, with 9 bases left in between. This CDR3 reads CASSLLTGDTQYF. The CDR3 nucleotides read TGTGCCAGCAGCTTATTGACGGGGGATACGCAGTATTTT.

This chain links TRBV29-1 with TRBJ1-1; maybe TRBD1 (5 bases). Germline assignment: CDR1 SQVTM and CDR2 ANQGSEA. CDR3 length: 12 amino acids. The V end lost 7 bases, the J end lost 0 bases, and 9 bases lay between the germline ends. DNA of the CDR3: TGCAGCGCCTGGGGGATGAACACTGAAGCTTTCTTT. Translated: CSAWGMNTEAFF.

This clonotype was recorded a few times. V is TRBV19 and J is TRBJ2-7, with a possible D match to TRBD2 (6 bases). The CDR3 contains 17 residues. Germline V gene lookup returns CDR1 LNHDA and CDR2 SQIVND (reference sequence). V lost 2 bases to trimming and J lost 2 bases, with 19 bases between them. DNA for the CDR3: TGTGCCAGTAGTATAAGAACCCTCGGGGGATTACCCTACGAGCAGTACTTC. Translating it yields CASSIRTLGGLPYEQYF.

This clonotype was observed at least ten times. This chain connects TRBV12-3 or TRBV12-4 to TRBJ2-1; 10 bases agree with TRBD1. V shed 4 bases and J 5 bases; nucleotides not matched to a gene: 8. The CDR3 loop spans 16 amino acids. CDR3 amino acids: CASSSLTGGGNNEQFF. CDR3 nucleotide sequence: TGTGCCAGCAGTTCTCTGACAGGGGGCGGGAACAATGAGCAGTTCTTC.

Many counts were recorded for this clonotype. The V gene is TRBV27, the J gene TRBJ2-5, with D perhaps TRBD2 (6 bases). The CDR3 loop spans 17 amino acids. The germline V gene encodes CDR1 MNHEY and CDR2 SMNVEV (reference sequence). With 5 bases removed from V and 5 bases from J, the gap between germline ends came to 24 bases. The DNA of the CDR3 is TGTGCCAGCAGTGCCCTCGGTCGGGGGAGTAGTAGGGAGACCCAGTACTTC. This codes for CASSALGRGSSRETQYF.

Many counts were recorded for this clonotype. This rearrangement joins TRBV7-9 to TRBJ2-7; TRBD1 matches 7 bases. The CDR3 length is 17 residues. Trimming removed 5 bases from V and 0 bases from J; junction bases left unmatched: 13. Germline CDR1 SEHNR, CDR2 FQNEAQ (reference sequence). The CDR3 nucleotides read TGTGCCAGCAGCCGTAAGCCGGGACAGCCCTTCTCCTACGAGCAGTACTTC. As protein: CASSRKPGQPFSYEQYF.

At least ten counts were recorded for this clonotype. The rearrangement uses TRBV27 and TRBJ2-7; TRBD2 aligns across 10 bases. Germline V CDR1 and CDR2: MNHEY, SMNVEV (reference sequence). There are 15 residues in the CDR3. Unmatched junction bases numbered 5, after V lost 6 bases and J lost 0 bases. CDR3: CASRASGGISYEQYF. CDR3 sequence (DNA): TGTGCCAGCAGGGCTAGCGGGGGTATCTCCTACGAGCAGTACTTC.

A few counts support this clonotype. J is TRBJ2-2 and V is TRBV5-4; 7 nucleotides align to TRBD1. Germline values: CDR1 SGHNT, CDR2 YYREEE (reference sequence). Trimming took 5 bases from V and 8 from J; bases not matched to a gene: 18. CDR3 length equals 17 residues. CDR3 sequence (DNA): TGTGCCAGCAGTCTTACAGGGGTGGGCTCTGGCATAGGGGAGCTGTTTTTT. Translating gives CASSLTGVGSGIGELFF. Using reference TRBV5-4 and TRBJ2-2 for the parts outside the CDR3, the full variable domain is ETGVTQSPTHLIKTRGQQVTLRCSSQSGHNTVSWYQQALGQGPQFIFQYYREEENGRGNFPPRFSGLQFPNYSSELNVNALELDDSALYLCASSLTGVGSGIGELFFGEGSRLTVL.

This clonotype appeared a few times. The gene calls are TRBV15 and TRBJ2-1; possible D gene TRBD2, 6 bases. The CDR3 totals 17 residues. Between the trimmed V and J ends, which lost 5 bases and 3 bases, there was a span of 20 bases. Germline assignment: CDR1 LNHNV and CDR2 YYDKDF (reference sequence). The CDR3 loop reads CATSGPISGSDYNEQFF. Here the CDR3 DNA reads TGTGCCACCAGCGGACCAATCAGCGGGTCTGACTACAATGAGCAGTTCTTC.

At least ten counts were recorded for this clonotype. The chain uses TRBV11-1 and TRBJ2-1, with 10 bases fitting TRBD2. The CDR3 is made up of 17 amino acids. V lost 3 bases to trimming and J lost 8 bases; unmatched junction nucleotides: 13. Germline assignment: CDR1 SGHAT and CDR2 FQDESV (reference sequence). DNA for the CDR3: TGTGCCAGCAGCTTCAGCCCACTAGCGGGAAAGGCTGATGAGCAGTTCTTC. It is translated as CASSFSPLAGKADEQFF.

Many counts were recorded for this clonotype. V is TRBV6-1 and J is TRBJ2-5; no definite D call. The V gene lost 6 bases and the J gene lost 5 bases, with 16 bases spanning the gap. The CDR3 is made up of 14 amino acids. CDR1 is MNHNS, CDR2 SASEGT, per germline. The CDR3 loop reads CASSFSASWETQYF. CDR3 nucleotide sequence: TGTGCCAGCAGCTTTTCTGCGTCGTGGGAGACCCAGTACTTC.